This T cell receptor (beta chain) comes out of a study of blood T cell repertoires in COVID-19 (dated by TCRdb to 2018 to 2020). Some background on the complete study: Collaborator samples came from the United States, Italy and Spain and covered acute and convalescent phases of COVID-19. A freely available public database, intended as a resource for researchers studying the immune response to SARS-CoV-2, is where the repertoires were released. Sample metadata almost always included a de-identified subject ID, COVID-19 status, age in years and sex. The material from the prospective study consisted of cDNA or gDNA derived from T cells, B-cell-depleted T cells, or PBMCs. Where available, HLA class I and class II types were taken from metadata supplied by the sample provider and were not determined by assay-based typing. The dataset comprised deeply sampled blood TCRbeta repertoires from subjects exposed to, actively infected with, or recovered from COVID-19. Samples came from the ongoing ImmuneRACE study (first 160 participants) plus 1,254 subjects from 6 global collaborators. Study-level results and caveats: How much clinical and demographic metadata was included differed by source and by participant, and the metadata was provided uncurated.

The immunoSEQ Assay, a bias-controlled multiplex PCR, was used to amplify TCRbeta CDR3 regions from genomic DNA. Under the source paper's analysis protocol: Within the assay, amplification of reference gene primers was used to estimate how many nucleated cells each sample contained. To quantify the absolute abundance of each unique TCRbeta CDR3 rearrangement, sequence reads were collapsed and filtered. Productive Simpson clonality was computed per sample as the square root of Simpson's diversity index over productive rearrangements. Drawn from immuneACCESS, this table holds only the in-frame rearrangements with V and J called that TCRdb kept. Clones are partly lost; checked studies trace under half to an unresolved V gene and leave the rest unexplained. The V and J calls and clone size come from that table; D and trimming were worked out from the DNA. This sample comprises fewer than 250,000 clones, 80% to 85% of them detected only once. The ten largest clones take up roughly 21% of the sample.

In the case of this clone: Its antigen is not yet known. Nothing much larger sits one base from this clone, and base qualities are not available.

Each collaborating institution followed its own protocols to collect whole blood in K2EDTA tubes. For TCRbeta analysis, collaborator samples were shipped as frozen whole blood, as isolated PBMCs, or as DNA extracted from either sample type. Measured from the cysteine to the phenylalanine, the CDR3 is 14 residues long. Only the CDR3 DNA is retained, 42 bases long and in frame from the first base. Trimmed from V: 3 bases; trimmed from J: 5 bases; junction bases lacking a gene match: 7. CDR1 and CDR2 (SGHNT, YYREEE) derive from the germline V gene (reference sequence). Rearrangement joined TRBV5-4 to TRBJ2-5; the central 7 bases match TRBD1. The sample comprised peripheral blood. The clonotype was recovered from a man aged 25-45 years with active or convalescent COVID-19. This receptor carries the CDR3 CASSWDSLLETQYF. The nucleotide sequence reads as follows: TGTGCCAGCAGCTGGGACAGTCTTCTGGAGACCCAGTACTTC.